The 2 T cell receptor beta chains listed next were all sequenced from one sample in a study of blood T cell repertoires in COVID-19. Method: immunoSEQ multiplex PCR; TCRdb's copy keeps in-frame clones and lacks some. This sample has some 380,000 clones, with approximately 87% found just once. The specimen was PBMCs or T cells enriched from blood (not recorded which). The receptors shown here come from a man aged 25 to 40 who had recovered from COVID-19.

The V and J genes are TRBV6-5 and TRBJ1-5; D is perhaps TRBD1 (5 bases). Germline CDR1 MNHEY, CDR2 SVGAGI. With 5 bases removed from V and 4 bases from J, the gap between germline ends came to 12 bases. The CDR3 is 14 residues long. The CDR3 is CASSTRQFNQPQHF. In DNA, the CDR3 is TGTGCCAGCAGTACCCGACAGTTTAATCAGCCCCAGCATTTT.

The V and J genes are TRBV7-2 and TRBJ2-1; 9 bases match TRBD1. The CDR3 contains 15 residues. Per germline, CDR1 SGHTA and CDR2 FQGNSA. With 6 bases clipped from V and 6 bases from J, the junction kept 9 bases outside the gene matches. This chain's CDR3 is CASRPPGTGFNEQFF. DNA of the CDR3: TGTGCCAGCAGACCCCCCGGGACAGGGTTCAATGAGCAGTTCTTC.